This TCR beta chain emerged from a study of blood T cell repertoires in COVID-19. Across the study: PBMCs, B-cell-depleted T cells, or T cells provided the cDNA or gDNA that made up the material.

This CDR3 is 16 amino acids long. Germline V gene lookup returns CDR1 SGDLS and CDR2 YYNGEE. Trimming stripped 2 bases from V and 1 base from J, with 10 bases between. Methods used by the authors: Amplification of reference gene primers provided the estimated nucleated cell counts. Generated by immunoSEQ multiplex PCR, the TCRdb table keeps only in-frame clones and is missing some. The V and J calls and clone size are taken from that table; D and trimming were inferred from the DNA. In the table there are approximately 100,000 clones, over 75% of which are singletons. The source is a human donor in a cohort sampled during active COVID-19. The genes are TRBV9 and TRBJ2-6; D not certain. Sample: peripheral blood. The CDR3 region has the DNA TGTGCCAGCAGCGTCAGCGTAAGGTCTGGGGCCAACGTCCTGACTTTC. Translated: CASSVSVRSGANVLTF.